A single sample is the source of the 17 T cell receptor beta chains below, sequenced in a study of cytomegalovirus exposure and HLA in healthy donors. Primers included in the PCR were 60 Vbeta and 13 Jbeta primers. The assay was immunoSEQ multiplex PCR, and TCRdb's table has in-frame clones only and misses some. The sample contains fewer than 200,000 clones, roughly 87% of which appear only once. Material for sequencing was PBMCs. These receptors were taken from a girl under three years old in good health and CMV-seronegative.

Notes on this clone: At one boundary the junction diverges from the germline segment, which might be a read error. The chain links TRBV28 to TRBJ2-7, with 9 bases fitting TRBD1. CDR1 and CDR2 (germline): MDHEN, SYDVKM. This CDR3 contains 14 residues. The CDR3 is CASSPGTGTYGQYF. CDR3 nucleotides: TGTGCCAGCAGTCCCGGGACAGGGACCTACGGGCAGTACTTC.

The CDR3 DNA follows: TGTGCCTGGAGGGCGGGGCAGGGATTCTACGAGCAGTACTTC. Protein: CAWRAGQGFYEQYF. The rearrangement joins TRBV30 to TRBJ2-7, with D tentatively TRBD2 (6 bases). CDR1 is GTSNPN, CDR2 SVGIG, per germline (reference sequence). The ends were cut back, 3 bases at V and 3 bases at J, with 15 bases in the middle. This CDR3 has 14 amino acids.

The chain combines TRBV27 with TRBJ2-7; D possibly corresponds to TRBD2 (6 bases). The CDR3 totals 14 residues. The ends were cut back, 2 bases at V and 5 bases at J, with 13 bases in the middle. Germline V lookup: CDR1 MNHEY, CDR2 SMNVEV (reference sequence). CDR3 coding DNA: TGTGCCAGCAGTTTAGGAGGGCCGTATAACGAGCAGTACTTC. Its protein is CASSLGGPYNEQYF.

V usage is TRBV16 and J usage is TRBJ1-1, with D possibly TRBD1 on 6 matching bases. Deletions cut 2 bases from V and 2 bases from J, with 12 bases between. Germline loops: CDR1 KGHSY, CDR2 FQNENV. The CDR3 sequence is 15 residues long. CDR3 coding DNA: TGTGCCAGCAGCCAAATCAGGGGTTATAACACTGAAGCTTTCTTT. It specifies CASSQIRGYNTEAFF.

This clone was recorded only once. This sequence joins TRBV5-1 and TRBJ2-7, with D tentatively TRBD1 (5 bases). Per the germline V gene, CDR1 is SGHRS and CDR2 is YFSETQ. This CDR3 is 13 amino acids long. V was clipped by 4 bases and J by 2 bases, with 10 bases between them. The CDR3 DNA follows: TGCGCCAGCAGCGCCAGGGTAACCTACGAGCAGTACTTC. Protein sequence: CASSARVTYEQYF.

This chain links TRBV2 with TRBJ1-1; a possible D gene is TRBD1 (5 bases). The CDR3 spans 14 residues. In germline, CDR1 is SNHLY, CDR2 FYNNEI. V was clipped by 5 bases and J by 10 bases, with 20 bases between them. The CDR3 DNA is TGTGCCAGCAGTCCGACGGACATGAGTCGGCGAGCTTTCTTT. Translating gives CASSPTDMSRRAFF.

The CDR3 nucleotides read TGTGCCAGCGGTAAAGTAGATTATAATTCACCCCTCCACTTT. Translated, it gives CASGKVDYNSPLHF. The chain combines TRBV6-5 with TRBJ1-6; no definite D call. V dropped 8 bases and J dropped 4 bases, with 12 bases sitting between them. CDR1 and CDR2 (germline): MNHEY, SVGAGI. The CDR3 loop spans 14 amino acids.

The CDR3 region is CASSYSSTGSTDTQYF. In DNA form, the CDR3 reads TGTGCCAGCAGTTACTCTTCGACAGGGTCCACAGATACGCAGTATTTT. The chain is built from TRBV6-5 and TRBJ2-3; 7 nucleotides match TRBD1. This CDR3 contains 16 residues. V dropped 0 bases and J dropped 2; count of bases not matched to a gene: 5. Germline CDR1 MNHEY, CDR2 SVGAGI.

In DNA, the CDR3 is TGTGCCAGCTCACCAGACGACAGGGCTAATGGCTACACCTTC. It specifies CASSPDDRANGYTF. The chain joins TRBV18 to TRBJ1-2; 7 bases line up with TRBD1. This CDR3 has 14 residues. Germline lookup yields CDR1 KGHSH and CDR2 LQKENI. The J segment lost 6 bases and the V segment lost 2 bases, leaving 6 bases of the junction unmatched. Based on the CDR3 plus reference TRBV18 and TRBJ1-2, the full variable domain is NAGVMQNPRHLVRRRGQEARLRCSPMKGHSHVYWYRQLPEEGLKFMVYLQKENIIDESGMPKERFSAEFPKEGPSILRIQQVVRGDSAAYFCASSPDDRANGYTFGSGTRLTVV.

The chain has TRBV29-1 and TRBJ2-2; TRBD2 aligns across 14 bases. The CDR3 contains 14 residues. The trim removed 6 bases at V and 9 bases at J, leaving 6 bases unmatched. Germline CDR1 SQVTM, CDR2 ANQGSEA. The CDR3 region has the DNA TGCAGCGTGGCCGGGACTAGCGGGAGCAGGGAGCTGTTTTTT. This gives the protein CSVAGTSGSRELFF.

V gene TRBV12-5 combines with J gene TRBJ1-1; tentatively, D is TRBD1 (5 bases). The V end was cut by 2 bases, the J end by 6 bases, with 19 bases between. From germline, CDR1 is LGHNT and CDR2 FRNRAP. The CDR3 has 16 amino acids. The CDR3 bases are TGTGCTAGTGGTTTGCGCGGGGGACTCCGAGAACCTGAAGCTTTCTTT. It specifies CASGLRGGLREPEAFF.

This clone occurred once. The rearrangement uses TRBV18 and TRBJ1-6; 9 bases agree with TRBD1. The V segment lost 5 bases and the J segment 6 bases; nucleotides outside the gene matches: 2. The CDR3 extends over 14 amino acids. CDR1 is KGHSH and CDR2 is LQKENI in the germline V gene. The CDR3 coding sequence is TGTGCCAGCTCAGACAGGGGGTCTAATTCACCCCTCCACTTT. Translated: CASSDRGSNSPLHF.

V gene TRBV30 combines with J gene TRBJ1-2; tentative D call: TRBD1 (6 bases). The CDR3 is 14 residues long. Per the germline V gene, CDR1 is GTSNPN and CDR2 is SVGIG (reference sequence). With 3 bases removed from V and 0 bases from J, the gap between germline ends came to 11 bases. CDR3 residues: CAWRTGLPNYGYTF. The CDR3 nucleotides read TGTGCCTGGAGGACAGGTTTACCTAACTATGGCTACACCTTC.

The genes are TRBV7-9 and TRBJ2-5; D is unclear. CDR1 is SEHNR and CDR2 is FQNEAQ in the germline V gene (reference sequence). With 3 bases removed from V and 5 bases from J, the gap between germline ends came to 13 bases. The CDR3 loop spans 14 amino acids. The chain's CDR3 is CASSFPLTYETQYF. Here the CDR3 DNA reads TGTGCCAGCAGCTTCCCACTGACTTATGAGACCCAGTACTTC.

The chain joins TRBV7-9 to TRBJ1-1, with 7 nucleotides matching TRBD1. This CDR3 region has 18 residues. The trim removed 7 bases at V and 0 bases at J, leaving 17 bases unmatched. Looked up from germline, CDR1 is SEHNR and CDR2 is FQNEAQ (reference sequence). CDR3 coding DNA: TGTGCCAGCATCCGAGGTCAGGGGGGCTTGAAGTTGAACACTGAAGCTTTCTTT. Protein product: CASIRGQGGLKLNTEAFF.

This chain connects TRBV4-3 to TRBJ2-7; TRBD1 is a possible D gene (6 bases). Trimming removed 2 bases from V and 1 base from J, with 18 bases in between. Germline loops: CDR1 LGHNA, CDR2 YSLEER. The CDR3 covers 17 residues. This CDR3 is CASSQSLTGKVSYEQYF. In nucleotides, the CDR3 is TGCGCCAGCAGCCAAAGTCTAACAGGGAAAGTGTCCTACGAGCAGTACTTC.

The rearrangement joins TRBV27 to TRBJ1-1, with 8 bases fitting TRBD1. From germline, CDR1 is MNHEY and CDR2 SMNVEV (reference sequence). The CDR3 runs 15 residues. Trimming took 5 bases from V and 0 from J; bases not matched to a gene: 5. DNA of the CDR3: TGTGCCAGCAGTATCCGGACAGGGCTGAACACTGAAGCTTTCTTT. This codes for CASSIRTGLNTEAFF.